Listed below are T cell receptor beta chains from one sample, sequenced in a study of early T cells in non-severe SARS-CoV-2 infection. TCRdb reprocessed the 5' RACE reads via MiXCR and lists one record per CDR3 protein. The table shows approximately 88,000 distinct CDR3 sequences, with about 13% occurring only once. Sequencing was performed on whole blood. The origin of the receptors is an adult who was a healthcare worker with PCR-confirmed SARS-CoV-2 infection or an uninfected control (not recorded which). The CDR3 runs from the conserved cysteine through the conserved F or W. D genes are given only for firm matches. Clone size is shown for a subset of rows, as once, few, many or a class of expanded clone.

TRBV3-1	few	TRBD2	TRBJ2-1	CASSQEGTRGNEQFF	TGTGCCAGCAGCCAAGAAGGGACTAGGGGTAATGAGCAGTTCTTC
TRBV29-1	-	-	TRBJ2-7	CSVATGFREQYF	TGCAGCGTCGCCACAGGTTTCCGGGAGCAGTACTTC
TRBV4-1	-	TRBD1	TRBJ2-2	CASSQPGQGASGELFF	TGCGCCAGCAGCCAACCAGGACAGGGAGCGAGCGGGGAGCTGTTTTTT
TRBV10-3	many	-	TRBJ2-7	CAIAAGGSEQYF	TGTGCCATCGCGGCAGGAGGAAGCGAGCAGTACTTC
TRBV29-1	many	-	TRBJ2-7	CSVGAPGAYEQYF	TGCAGCGTTGGGGCCCCCGGGGCCTACGAGCAGTACTTC
TRBV13	few	-	TRBJ1-3	CASSLQPGGSGNTIYF	TGTGCCAGCAGCTTACAGCCGGGAGGGTCTGGAAACACCATATATTTT
TRBV5-4	-	-	TRBJ2-2	CASSETGRGTGELFF	TGTGCCAGCAGCGAGACCGGTCGAGGCACCGGGGAGCTGTTTTTT
TRBV7-9	many	-	TRBJ1-6	CASSSTRNSPLHF	TGTGCCAGCAGCTCCACCCGTAATTCACCCCTCCACTTT
TRBV30	many	TRBD2	TRBJ2-1	CAHPGAGGNEQFF	TGTGCCCATCCCGGGGCCGGGGGGAATGAGCAGTTCTTC
TRBV6-2/TRBV6-3	few	-	TRBJ1-1	CASSLGALEAFF	TGTGCCAGCAGCTTAGGGGCTCTTGAAGCTTTCTTT
TRBV4-1	many	-	TRBJ1-1	CASSHGAGMNTEAFF	TGCGCCAGCAGCCATGGGGCAGGAATGAACACTGAAGCTTTCTTT
TRBV7-9	-	TRBD1	TRBJ2-1	CASSLMTGSNEQFF	TGTGCCAGCAGCCTAATGACAGGGTCCAATGAGCAGTTCTTC
TRBV7-9	-	-	TRBJ1-1	CASSSMAGLTEAFF	TGTGCCAGCAGCTCTATGGCAGGGCTGACTGAAGCTTTCTTT